A selection of T cell receptor beta chains follows, all from one sample in a study of T cells in Graves' hyperthyroidism and ophthalmopathy. MiXCR was run by TCRdb on the multiplex PCR reads, yielding one entry per CDR3 protein. In the table there are about 400,000 distinct CDR3 sequences, about an eighth of which are singletons. Sequenced input: blood. These receptors were taken from a man aged 45-65 years with Graves' ophthalmopathy. CDR3s leave out the opening cysteine and the closing phenylalanine or tryptophan. Size tells how often a clone was seen (once, few, many) or the class of an expanded clone, and some rows leave it out.

clone size: few
V gene: TRBV15
J gene: TRBJ2-1
CDR3 protein: ATSTTTSGVYNEQF

clone size: many
V gene: TRBV12-3/TRBV12-4
J gene: TRBJ1-1
CDR3 protein: ASSLQGVGTEAF

clone size: many
V gene: TRBV12-3/TRBV12-4
J gene: TRBJ1-5
CDR3 protein: ASRETGGSNQPQH

clone size: NA
V gene: TRBV28
J gene: TRBJ1-5
CDR3 protein: ASSPRDRISNQPQH

clone size: many
V gene: TRBV29-1
J gene: TRBJ1-1
CDR3 protein: SVDRYRQGASGEAF

clone size: many
V gene: TRBV24-1
J gene: TRBJ1-1
CDR3 protein: ATSESDRGIMNTEAF

clone size: many
V gene: TRBV12-3/TRBV12-4
J gene: TRBJ2-3
CDR3 protein: ASTRTSGAGTQY

clone size: many
V gene: TRBV6-2/TRBV6-3
J gene: TRBJ2-1
CDR3 protein: AVTSGRGPSFEQF

clone size: many
V gene: TRBV13
J gene: TRBJ2-7
CDR3 protein: ASRGSSYEQY

clone size: NA
V gene: TRBV19
J gene: TRBJ2-3
CDR3 protein: ASSNPGRSTDTQY

clone size: many
V gene: TRBV28
J gene: TRBJ2-1
CDR3 protein: ASEAQSKAYEQF

clone size: few
V gene: TRBV5-1
J gene: TRBJ1-5
CDR3 protein: ASSPGRADQPQH

clone size: NA
V gene: TRBV6-1
J gene: TRBJ2-7
CDR3 protein: ASREASGPYEQY

clone size: many
V gene: TRBV2
J gene: TRBJ1-1
CDR3 protein: ASRIRGVTEAF

clone size: NA
V gene: TRBV18
J gene: TRBJ2-5
CDR3 protein: ASSTNILRARGQETQY

clone size: few
V gene: TRBV4-2
J gene: TRBJ2-4
CDR3 protein: ASSQAGGDKNIQY

clone size: many
V gene: TRBV28
J gene: TRBJ1-2
CDR3 protein: ASTRQGFTGYT

clone size: many
V gene: TRBV19
J gene: TRBJ1-5
CDR3 protein: ASSIDLIVGQGSQPQH

clone size: many
V gene: TRBV18
J gene: TRBJ2-3
CDR3 protein: ASSPAGGPTDTQY

clone size: NA
V gene: TRBV11-2
J gene: TRBJ2-3
CDR3 protein: ASSTWGQGKTQY

clone size: many
V gene: TRBV6-5
J gene: TRBJ2-7
CDR3 protein: ASSYFRDTYEQY

clone size: many
V gene: TRBV3-1
J gene: TRBJ2-1
CDR3 protein: ASSQSGANNEQF

clone size: many
V gene: TRBV3-1
J gene: TRBJ1-2
CDR3 protein: ASSQVLVTASNYGYT

clone size: many
V gene: TRBV10-3
J gene: TRBJ2-1
CDR3 protein: AMAETSGRDKQF

clone size: few
V gene: TRBV6-1
J gene: TRBJ2-7
CDR3 protein: ASMTGDSYEQY

clone size: many
V gene: TRBV27
J gene: TRBJ2-1
CDR3 protein: ASSFYVGGSYNEQF

clone size: many
V gene: TRBV11-3
J gene: TRBJ2-1
CDR3 protein: ASSFSLEFTHEQF

clone size: NA
V gene: TRBV4-1
J gene: TRBJ2-7
CDR3 protein: ASSQRLADSYEQY

clone size: NA
V gene: TRBV20-1
J gene: TRBJ2-1
CDR3 protein: SARLARLPYNEQF

clone size: NA
V gene: TRBV19
J gene: TRBJ2-1
CDR3 protein: ASSNWAGVRGNEQF

clone size: few
V gene: TRBV20-1
J gene: TRBJ2-2
CDR3 protein: SAAAGALPGELF

clone size: NA
V gene: TRBV10-3
J gene: TRBJ2-3
CDR3 protein: AISGQGVSTDTQY

clone size: many
V gene: TRBV12-5
J gene: TRBJ2-2
CDR3 protein: ASGLLGAPTGELF

clone size: many
V gene: TRBV20-1
J gene: TRBJ2-3
CDR3 protein: SATTGTTPTTDTQY

clone size: NA
V gene: TRBV28
J gene: TRBJ1-5
CDR3 protein: ASALRPQGRNQPQH

clone size: NA
V gene: TRBV27
J gene: TRBJ2-7
CDR3 protein: ASYKNGKTPYEQY

clone size: many
V gene: TRBV9
J gene: TRBJ1-1
CDR3 protein: ASRWGQGDTEAF

clone size: many
V gene: TRBV10-3
J gene: TRBJ1-5
CDR3 protein: AISWDRNQPQH

clone size: NA
V gene: TRBV10-3
J gene: TRBJ2-3
CDR3 protein: AVSESGASPPDTQY

clone size: many
V gene: TRBV12-3/TRBV12-4
J gene: TRBJ2-3
CDR3 protein: ASSPRHQSTDTQY

clone size: NA
V gene: TRBV6-1
J gene: TRBJ2-1
CDR3 protein: ASSERYPGLMGNEQF

clone size: NA
V gene: TRBV12-3/TRBV12-4
J gene: TRBJ2-1
CDR3 protein: ASSPGGSLLNEQF

clone size: many
V gene: TRBV28
J gene: TRBJ2-1
CDR3 protein: ASSSGQGAMYNEQF

clone size: NA
V gene: TRBV12-3/TRBV12-4
J gene: TRBJ2-5
CDR3 protein: ASTTQAGVSTQY

clone size: many
V gene: TRBV18
J gene: TRBJ2-1
CDR3 protein: ASSPQGQGNEQF

clone size: NA
V gene: TRBV7-2
J gene: TRBJ1-1
CDR3 protein: ASSSSDRAGAF

clone size: many
V gene: TRBV20-1
J gene: TRBJ2-7
CDR3 protein: SARAVRLAGASYEQY

clone size: many
V gene: TRBV20-1
J gene: TRBJ2-7
CDR3 protein: SARDPRGDYEQY

clone size: NA
V gene: TRBV7-9
J gene: TRBJ2-7
CDR3 protein: ASSSPRGPYEQY

clone size: NA
V gene: TRBV2
J gene: TRBJ2-5
CDR3 protein: ASTWGTPQY

clone size: many
V gene: TRBV5-1
J gene: TRBJ2-3
CDR3 protein: ASSLGLAQY